The 30 T cell receptor beta chains below all came from one sample that was sequenced in a study of blood T cell repertoires in COVID-19. TCRdb keeps only in-frame clones here, not all; method: immunoSEQ multiplex PCR. The sample gives some 190,000 clones, 80% to 90% of which show up once; about 5.1% is in the top ten. The specimen sequenced was peripheral blood. The source of these receptors is a woman aged 70-85 years with active or convalescent COVID-19.

The chain couples TRBV5-6 to TRBJ2-3, with 7 bases that match TRBD2. The junction had 14 bases not matched to a gene; V was cut back by 4 bases and J by 6 bases. The CDR3 spans 16 residues. Germline V gives CDR1 SGHDT, CDR2 YYEEEE. CDR3 amino acids: CASSGLSGALRDTQYF. The CDR3 nucleotides read TGTGCCAGCAGCGGATTGAGCGGGGCCTTGAGGGATACGCAGTATTTT.

V usage is TRBV13 and J usage is TRBJ2-1, with TRBD2 identical over 8 bases. This CDR3 spans 17 amino acids. V dropped 0 bases and J dropped 9; count of bases not matched to a gene: 13. Germline-derived CDR1 and CDR2 are PRHDT and FYEKMQ (reference sequence). The CDR3 loop is CASSLGRASGSRSEQFF. The DNA for the CDR3 is TGTGCCAGCAGCTTAGGCCGGGCCAGCGGGAGTAGGAGTGAGCAGTTCTTC.

The V call is TRBV5-6, the J call TRBJ2-5; 7 nucleotides align to TRBD1. CDR1 and CDR2 from the germline V gene are SGHDT and YYEEEE. After removal of 0 bases from V and 5 bases from J, the junction contained 4 bases not matched to a gene. This CDR3 has 14 residues. CDR3 amino acids: CASSLEGASETQYF. The CDR3 coding sequence is TGTGCCAGCAGCTTGGAGGGGGCTTCTGAGACCCAGTACTTC.

The chain has TRBV11-2 and TRBJ2-7, with D perhaps TRBD2 (5 bases). The CDR3 runs to 15 residues. V dropped 6 bases and J dropped 4 bases, with 19 bases sitting between them. Germline V gene lookup returns CDR1 SGHAT and CDR2 FQNNGV. The CDR3 loop reads CASRSSGIEQYEQYF. The CDR3 nucleotides are TGTGCCAGCAGATCCTCGGGGATCGAGCAGTACGAGCAGTACTTC.

The CDR3: CSVEDQAGYEQYF. The CDR3 bases are TGCAGCGTTGAAGATCAAGCAGGCTACGAGCAGTACTTC. V and J are TRBV29-1 and TRBJ2-7; D is uncertain. Germline V gene data show CDR1 as SQVTM and CDR2 as ANQGSEA. The V end was cut by 0 bases, the J end by 3 bases, with 9 bases between. The CDR3 is made up of 13 amino acids.

This clone was recorded only once. The rearrangement links TRBV6-5 to TRBJ2-1; 11 positions agree with TRBD1. The CDR3 has 15 residues. The ends lost 8 bases at V and 7 bases at J; junction bases unmatched: 10. CDR1 and CDR2 (germline): MNHEY, SVGAGI. CDR3 coding DNA: TGTGCCAGCCCTCGGACAGGGGGCATCGGGAATGAGCAGTTCTTC. Translated: CASPRTGGIGNEQFF.

The CDR3 coding sequence is TGTGCCAGCAGCCCGCGGGCCAAAAACATTCAGTACTTC. It is translated as CASSPRAKNIQYF. The rearrangement links TRBV7-8 to TRBJ2-4; D uncertain. The germline gives CDR1 SGHVS, CDR2 FQNEAQ. This CDR3 contains 13 residues. Trimming left V 5 bases short and J 1 base short, with 6 bases between.

The chain links TRBV5-1 to TRBJ1-1; D gene ambiguous. The CDR3 has 16 residues. Trimming cost V 0 bases and J 1 base, with 13 bases left between them. Germline values: CDR1 SGHRS, CDR2 YFSETQ. CDR3 protein: CASSLDPTRWNTEAFF. For the CDR3, the DNA is TGCGCCAGCAGCTTGGACCCGACAAGGTGGAACACTGAAGCTTTCTTT. Together with reference TRBV5-1 and TRBJ1-1, the CDR3 gives the full variable domain: KAGVTQTPRYLIKTRGQQVTLSCSPISGHRSVSWYQQTPGQGLQFLFEYFSETQRNKGNFPGRFSGRQFSNSRSEMNVSTLELGDSALYLCASSLDPTRWNTEAFFGQGTRLTVV.

The chain has TRBV7-2 and TRBJ2-7, with D tentatively TRBD1 (6 bases). CDR3 length: 13 residues. V was clipped by 0 bases and J by 3 bases, with 6 bases between them. From germline, CDR1 is SGHTA and CDR2 FQGNSA. The CDR3 DNA sequence: TGTGCCAGCAGCTTAGCGGGACACTACGAGCAGTACTTC. Protein: CASSLAGHYEQYF.

The gene calls are TRBV7-2 and TRBJ1-3; D might be TRBD1 (6 bases). The V and J ends lost 5 bases and 2 bases respectively, with 16 bases between them. The CDR3 extends over 16 amino acids. From germline, CDR1 is SGHTA and CDR2 FQGNSA. The chain's CDR3 is CASSVDRKRTGNTIYF. As DNA, the CDR3 is TGTGCCAGCAGCGTAGACAGGAAGAGAACTGGAAACACCATATATTTT. Full variable domain (rest looked up from reference TRBV7-2 and TRBJ1-3): GAGVSQSPSNKVTEKGKDVELRCDPISGHTALYWYRQSLGQGLEFLIYFQGNSAPDKSGLPSDRFSAERTGGSVSTLTIQRTQQEDSAVYLCASSVDRKRTGNTIYFGEGSWLTVV.

The chain has TRBV11-2 and TRBJ2-4; 7 bases match TRBD1. CDR1 is SGHAT, CDR2 FQNNGV, per germline. V shed 5 bases and J 7 bases; nucleotides not matched to a gene: 8. There are 14 residues in the CDR3. The CDR3, as DNA: TGTGCCAGCAGCCAACGACAGGGAAGTAACATTCAGTACTTC. Translation gives CASSQRQGSNIQYF.

The table lists this clone with a few counts. The chain combines TRBV18 with TRBJ1-3; TRBD1 matches at 9 bases. CDR1 KGHSH and CDR2 LQKENI come from the germline V gene. The CDR3 totals 15 residues. V lost 6 bases and J lost 4; bases outside the gene matches: 7. The chain's CDR3 is CASSAQGAGGNTIYF. In DNA, the CDR3 is TGTGCCAGCTCTGCACAGGGGGCAGGAGGAAACACCATATATTTT.

The rearrangement uses TRBV19 and TRBJ1-1; 8 bases agree with TRBD1. CDR3 length: 18 amino acids. The germline V gene encodes CDR1 LNHDA and CDR2 SQIVND (reference sequence). With V trimmed by 3 bases and J by 0 bases, 12 bases remained unmatched. The CDR3 nucleotides are TGTGCCAGTAGTATCTACGACAGGGGCGCCAGTATGAACACTGAAGCTTTCTTT. Translating gives CASSIYDRGASMNTEAFF. Filled out from reference TRBV19 and TRBJ1-1, the complete variable domain reads DGGITQSPKYLFRKEGQNVTLSCEQNLNHDAMYWYRQDPGQGLRLIYYSQIVNDFQKGDIAEGYSVSREKKESFPLTVTSAQKNPTAFYLCASSIYDRGASMNTEAFFGQGTRLTVV.

The chain combines TRBV19 with TRBJ1-1; tentatively, D is TRBD1 (6 bases). CDR3 length equals 14 residues. Germline V gene data show CDR1 as LNHDA and CDR2 as SQIVND (reference sequence). V was cut by 6 bases and J by 0 bases, with 11 bases left in between. This CDR3 reads CASSLDRMNTEAFF. The DNA of the CDR3 is TGTGCCAGTAGCCTGGACAGAATGAACACTGAAGCTTTCTTT. The full variable domain, in which reference TRBV19 and TRBJ1-1 provide the parts outside the CDR3, is DGGITQSPKYLFRKEGQNVTLSCEQNLNHDAMYWYRQDPGQGLRLIYYSQIVNDFQKGDIAEGYSVSREKKESFPLTVTSAQKNPTAFYLCASSLDRMNTEAFFGQGTRLTVV.

The chain couples TRBV27 to TRBJ2-2, with D perhaps matching TRBD2 (7 bases). The CDR3 extends over 15 amino acids. Trimming left V 3 bases short and J 4 bases short, with 12 bases between. Germline CDR1 and CDR2: MNHEY and SMNVEV (reference sequence). The CDR3 spells CASSLGGATTGELFF. For the CDR3, the DNA is TGTGCCAGCAGTTTGGGGGGGGCGACCACCGGGGAGCTGTTTTTT.

The table lists this clone with a few counts. This rearrangement joins TRBV10-3 to TRBJ2-1; TRBD2 is a possible D gene (5 bases). This CDR3 is 13 amino acids long. V was pared by 6 bases and J by 4 bases, with 10 bases between. Germline-derived CDR1 and CDR2 are ENHRY and SYGVKD. This chain's CDR3 is CAIRRVGYNEQFF. Here the CDR3 DNA reads TGTGCCATCAGGAGGGTAGGTTACAATGAGCAGTTCTTC.

The chain joins TRBV12-3 or TRBV12-4 to TRBJ2-1; 8 positions agree with TRBD2. V lost 6 bases to trimming and J lost 4 bases; unmatched junction nucleotides: 2. The CDR3 runs to 13 residues. Written as DNA, the CDR3 is TGTGCCAGCAGACTAGCGGCGTACAATGAGCAGTTCTTC. It translates to CASRLAAYNEQFF.

The chain joins TRBV28 to TRBJ2-1; 15 bases line up with TRBD2. The CDR3 is 17 amino acids. Germline CDR1 reads MDHEN; CDR2 reads SYDVKM. V lost 7 bases, J lost 7 bases, and 11 bases stayed unmatched. The CDR3: CASTSSPGTSGRNEQFF. CDR3 nucleotides: TGTGCCAGCACCTCTTCGCCGGGGACTAGCGGGAGGAATGAGCAGTTCTTC.

This rearrangement joins TRBV5-1 to TRBJ2-5; D may be TRBD1 (6 bases). V was trimmed by 0 bases and J by 4 bases, leaving 10 bases between them. Germline values: CDR1 SGHRS, CDR2 YFSETQ. This CDR3 is 14 amino acids long. The CDR3, as DNA: TGCGCCAGCAGCTTGGGGGAAGGGGGAGAGACCCAGTACTTC. Translating gives CASSLGEGGETQYF.

This clone occurred a few times. This rearrangement joins TRBV9 to TRBJ2-1; D is perhaps TRBD1 (5 bases). The CDR3 loop spans 15 amino acids. Germline-derived CDR1 and CDR2 are SGDLS and YYNGEE. V was clipped by 4 bases and J by 4 bases, with 15 bases between them. For the CDR3, the DNA is TGTGCCAGCAGCAGGGGCGCAGGATTTTACAATGAGCAGTTCTTC. As protein: CASSRGAGFYNEQFF.

The chain is built from TRBV2 and TRBJ2-7; TRBD2 matches at 12 bases. The CDR3 runs to 15 residues. In germline, CDR1 is SNHLY, CDR2 FYNNEI. Trimming cost V 6 bases and J 3 bases; bases outside gene matches: 6. For the CDR3, the DNA is TGTGCCAGCAGCCTAGCGGGAGGGCCATACTACGAGCAGTACTTC. Translated: CASSLAGGPYYEQYF. The full variable domain, its missing parts supplied by reference TRBV2 and TRBJ2-7, is EPEVTQTPSHQVTQMGQEVILRCVPISNHLYFYWYRQILGQKVEFLVSFYNNEISEKSEIFDDQFSVERPDGSNFTLKIRSTKLEDSAMYFCASSLAGGPYYEQYFGPGTRLTVT.

This chain links TRBV29-1 with TRBJ2-1, with 7 bases lining up with TRBD2. This CDR3 has 16 residues. Unmatched junction bases numbered 15, after V lost 1 base and J lost 9 bases. CDR1 and CDR2 from the germline V gene are SQVTM and ANQGSEA. Here the CDR3 reads CSVEGEGGLRFGEQFF. The CDR3 region has the DNA TGCAGCGTTGAAGGGGAGGGCGGCCTTCGGTTTGGTGAGCAGTTCTTC.

The rearrangement uses TRBV15 and TRBJ1-5; 7 bases are a match to TRBD1. Losses at the gene ends were 5 bases for V and 3 bases for J; bases not matched to a gene: 7. There are 15 residues in the CDR3. In germline, CDR1 is LNHNV, CDR2 YYDKDF (reference sequence). CDR3 amino acids: CATSVDREHNQPQHF. The CDR3 DNA is TGTGCCACCAGCGTTGACAGGGAACACAATCAGCCCCAGCATTTT.

This clone has just a few counts. The V and J genes are TRBV7-2 and TRBJ2-5; D is uncertain. Germline loops: CDR1 SGHTA, CDR2 FQGNSA. The CDR3 consists of 15 residues. V was pared by 3 bases and J by 1 base, with 12 bases between. CDR3 nucleotide sequence: TGTGCCAGCAGCTTCCCGTCCTACAGCCAAGAGACCCAGTACTTC. Translated, it gives CASSFPSYSQETQYF.

This chain links TRBV5-1 with TRBJ2-7, with 12 bases aligning to TRBD2. The V and J ends lost 0 bases and 3 bases, in that order; junction bases with no gene match: 1. Germline CDR1 and CDR2: SGHRS and YFSETQ. This CDR3 is 15 amino acids long. The CDR3 loop is CASSLELAGGYEQYF. The CDR3 bases are TGCGCCAGCAGCTTGGAACTAGCGGGGGGCTACGAGCAGTACTTC.

The rearrangement uses TRBV19 and TRBJ2-2; 7 positions match TRBD1. The germline gives CDR1 LNHDA, CDR2 SQIVND (reference sequence). CDR3 length: 17 residues. The V and J ends lost 5 bases and 4 bases, in that order; junction bases with no gene match: 13. DNA for the CDR3: TGTGCCAGTAGTCCGGGTCGAGGGGGCGATCGCACCGGGGAGCTGTTTTTT. This translates into CASSPGRGGDRTGELFF. Complete variable domain (other parts from reference TRBV19 and TRBJ2-2): DGGITQSPKYLFRKEGQNVTLSCEQNLNHDAMYWYRQDPGQGLRLIYYSQIVNDFQKGDIAEGYSVSREKKESFPLTVTSAQKNPTAFYLCASSPGRGGDRTGELFFGEGSRLTVL.

The count of this clone is one. V is TRBV5-4 and J is TRBJ1-1; D unclear. The CDR3 covers 14 residues. Trimming removed 4 bases from V and 2 bases from J, with 12 bases in between. CDR1 SGHNT and CDR2 YYREEE come from the germline V gene (reference sequence). DNA for the CDR3: TGTGCCAGCAGCCGCAGGAGGGAAAACACTGAAGCTTTCTTT. It encodes CASSRRRENTEAFF.

The chain employs TRBV27 and TRBJ2-4, with D tentatively TRBD1 (6 bases). Germline CDR1 and CDR2: MNHEY and SMNVEV (reference sequence). V was clipped by 6 bases and J by 8 bases, with 14 bases between them. This CDR3 has 13 amino acids. The CDR3 sequence: CASSHTEGDIQYF. The CDR3 nucleotides are TGTGCCAGCAGCCATACCGAGGGGGACATTCAGTACTTC.

V gene TRBV6-5 combines with J gene TRBJ2-1; TRBD2 agrees at 13 bases. The germline gives CDR1 MNHEY, CDR2 SVGAGI. The CDR3 extends over 14 amino acids. Losses at the gene ends were 4 bases for V and 6 bases for J; bases not matched to a gene: 0. The CDR3 loop is CASSWTSGSNEQFF. The DNA for the CDR3 is TGTGCCAGCAGTTGGACTAGCGGGAGCAATGAGCAGTTCTTC.

The chain joins TRBV6-2 or TRBV6-3 to TRBJ2-7; 9 bases line up with TRBD2. Per the germline V gene, CDR1 is MNHEY and CDR2 is SVGEGT. The CDR3 length is 15 residues. The junction had 8 bases not matched to a gene; V was cut back by 6 bases and J by 2 bases. CDR3 in DNA: TGTGCCAGCAGCGTCTTAGCGGGAGCCCCCTACGAGCAGTACTTC. This translates into CASSVLAGAPYEQYF.